Below are 17 T cell receptor beta chains sequenced from a single sample in a study of CD8 T cells in ankylosing spondylitis (dated by TCRdb to about 2017). Points the paper makes about the study in general: A TCR beta motif of several highly homologous amino acid variants appeared characteristic of blood from ankylosing spondylitis patients.

These receptors lack a known antigen. The protocol used for the library was 5' RACE. Sequencing used an Illumina HiSeq 2500. The raw public reads went through TCRdb reprocessing: fastp at Q25, MiXCR clone calling, in-frame beta chains kept. Each CDR3 protein appears once, grouped with its most common genes and DNA. The table for this sample lists roughly 700,000 distinct CDR3 sequences; 15% to 20% of them were counted only once. The ten largest clones take up about a fifth of the sample. Input material: blood, either unsorted or a sorted T cell fraction (not recorded which). The receptors originated from a male donor with ankylosing spondylitis.

This clonotype came up a few times. The chain is built from TRBV12-3 or TRBV12-4 and TRBJ1-1; a possible D gene is TRBD1 (5 bases). The V gene lost 5 bases and the J gene lost 4 bases, with 14 bases spanning the gap. CDR3 length: 14 amino acids. CDR3 nucleotide sequence: TGTGCCAGCAGTCCCCCGGGGGGAGCCACTGAAGCTTTCTTT. It encodes CASSPPGGATEAFF.

This clonotype showed up just once. The chain combines TRBV6-1 with TRBJ1-6; tentatively, D is TRBD1 (5 bases). The V gene lost 6 bases and the J gene lost 1 base, with 13 bases spanning the gap. Germline V lookup: CDR1 MNHNS, CDR2 SASEGT. The CDR3 sequence is 16 residues long. The CDR3 sequence: CASSQGVTSYNSPLHF. In nucleotides, the CDR3 is TGTGCCAGCAGCCAGGGAGTCACGTCCTATAATTCACCCCTCCACTTT.

The rearrangement uses TRBV7-2 and TRBJ2-5; D ambiguous. The CDR3 length is 12 residues. Germline loops: CDR1 SGHTA, CDR2 FQGNSA. Trimming left V 4 bases short and J 5 bases short, with 8 bases between. The CDR3 sequence: CASSYGVETQYF. Here the CDR3 DNA reads TGTGCCAGCAGCTACGGCGTGGAGACCCAGTACTTC. Filled out from reference TRBV7-2 and TRBJ2-5, the complete variable domain reads GAGVSQSPSNKVTEKGKDVELRCDPISGHTALYWYRQSLGQGLEFLIYFQGNSAPDKSGLPSDRFSAERTGGSVSTLTIQRTQQEDSAVYLCASSYGVETQYFGPGTRLLVL.

The chain has TRBV4-1 and TRBJ2-3; TRBD2 might be the D (5 bases). V was trimmed by 0 bases and J by 2 bases, leaving 12 bases between them. This CDR3 spans 16 amino acids. Germline CDR1 and CDR2: MGHRA and YSYEKL. The CDR3 nucleotides are TGCGCCAGCAGCCAAGATCCGGGGATTGACACAGATACGCAGTATTTT. Protein product: CASSQDPGIDTDTQYF.

This clonotype was counted between two and nine times. This chain joins TRBV6-5 and TRBJ2-7; D is unresolved. Germline-derived CDR1 and CDR2 are MNHEY and SVGAGI. Trimming cost V 0 bases and J 3 bases, with 6 bases left between them. This CDR3 is built from 13 residues. The DNA of the CDR3 is TGTGCCAGCAGTTACTCTATCCACTACGAGCAGTACTTC. Translated, it gives CASSYSIHYEQYF.

This clonotype has just a few counts. The gene calls are TRBV9 and TRBJ2-3, with TRBD2 as a possible D gene (6 bases). Germline CDR1 and CDR2: SGDLS and YYNGEE. The CDR3 is 13 residues long. V lost 2 bases and J 2 bases, leaving 6 bases between the germline ends. The CDR3 bases are TGTGCCAGCAGCGTGGACTACACAGATACGCAGTATTTT. Translated: CASSVDYTDTQYF.

The chain couples TRBV4-1 to TRBJ2-3; D is possibly TRBD2 (6 bases). The CDR3 consists of 17 residues. Germline loops: CDR1 MGHRA, CDR2 YSYEKL. V was trimmed by 0 bases and J by 0 bases, leaving 13 bases between them. CDR3 region: CASSQDPPGRSTDTQYF. The CDR3 region has the DNA TGCGCCAGCAGCCAAGACCCGCCAGGGAGGAGCACAGATACGCAGTATTTT.

The V call is TRBV12-3 or TRBV12-4, the J call TRBJ2-2; D remains ambiguous. The V and J ends lost 6 bases and 5 bases respectively, with 7 bases between them. This CDR3 region has 12 residues. The CDR3 loop reads CASSHRTGELFF. The CDR3 nucleotides are TGTGCCAGCAGCCATCGGACCGGGGAGCTGTTTTTT.

This clonotype has only a few counts. The V and J genes are TRBV5-1 and TRBJ2-1, with D maybe TRBD1 (6 bases). Germline loops: CDR1 SGHRS, CDR2 YFSETQ. The length of the CDR3 is 14 residues. With 6 bases removed from V and 3 bases from J, the gap between germline ends came to 13 bases. This chain's CDR3 is CASKFMDSYNEQFF. Here the CDR3 DNA reads TGCGCCAGCAAATTCATGGACAGCTACAATGAGCAGTTCTTC. Together with reference TRBV5-1 and TRBJ2-1, the CDR3 gives the full variable domain: KAGVTQTPRYLIKTRGQQVTLSCSPISGHRSVSWYQQTPGQGLQFLFEYFSETQRNKGNFPGRFSGRQFSNSRSEMNVSTLELGDSALYLCASKFMDSYNEQFFGPGTRLTVL.

Only a few counts were recorded for this clonotype. The V call is TRBV5-1, the J call TRBJ2-1, with TRBD2 matching 11 bases. This CDR3 has 16 residues. The germline V gene has CDR1 SGHRS and CDR2 YFSETQ. The ends lost 3 bases at V and 0 bases at J; junction bases unmatched: 2. CDR3: CASSSSGGSSYNEQFF. The CDR3 nucleotides are TGCGCCAGCAGCTCTAGCGGGGGGAGCTCCTACAATGAGCAGTTCTTC.

This clonotype was recorded at least ten times. This chain joins TRBV7-9 and TRBJ1-1; weak D call: TRBD1 (6 bases). The V end lost 5 bases, the J end lost 1 base, and 11 bases lay between the germline ends. Germline V gene data show CDR1 as SEHNR and CDR2 as FQNEAQ (reference sequence). The CDR3 sequence is 14 residues long. The CDR3 spells CASSPSGANTEAFF. The CDR3 DNA reads TGTGCCAGCAGCCCCTCGGGGGCGAACACTGAAGCTTTCTTT.

The V and J genes are TRBV20-1 and TRBJ2-1; D possibly corresponds to TRBD1 (5 bases). Per the germline V gene, CDR1 is DFQATT and CDR2 is SNEGSKA (reference sequence). The CDR3 is 15 residues long. Deletions cut 3 bases from V and 9 bases from J, with 21 bases between. The CDR3 DNA reads TGCAGTGCTAGCCCCCCAACGGACCAGGGCGGTGAGCAGTTCTTC. This sequence encodes CSASPPTDQGGEQFF.

The chain couples TRBV29-1 to TRBJ2-1; D is perhaps TRBD2 (6 bases). The ends were cut back, 4 bases at V and 7 bases at J, with 14 bases in the middle. This CDR3 comprises 13 residues. Germline V CDR1 and CDR2: SQVTM, ANQGSEA. In DNA, the CDR3 is TGCAGCGTTGTAGCGGCGCCGGGGAATGAGCAGTTCTTC. The encoded protein is CSVVAAPGNEQFF.

The chain recombines TRBV28 with TRBJ2-2; D remains ambiguous. Germline V gene lookup returns CDR1 MDHEN and CDR2 SYDVKM. The CDR3 spans 14 residues. Trimming removed 4 bases at V and 3 bases at J, with 9 bases between. The CDR3, as DNA: TGTGCCAGCAGTTACAATAGGGACACCGGGGAGCTGTTTTTT. Translating it yields CASSYNRDTGELFF.

The chain employs TRBV12-3 or TRBV12-4 and TRBJ2-7; TRBD1 is a possible D gene (5 bases). The CDR3 consists of 16 residues. V was trimmed by 2 bases and J by 3 bases, leaving 17 bases between them. The DNA of the CDR3 is TGTGCCAGCAGTTTAATGCAGGGTGGTTCCCTCTACGAGCAGTACTTC. Translation: CASSLMQGGSLYEQYF.

This clonotype was counted many times. The V gene is TRBV20-1, the J gene TRBJ2-7; no clear D gene. The V end lost 3 bases, the J end lost 4 bases, and 16 bases lay between the germline ends. From germline, CDR1 is DFQATT and CDR2 SNEGSKA (reference sequence). The CDR3 totals 14 residues. The CDR3, as DNA: TGCAGTGCTAGTTATGACCCGGTCGGATACGAGCAGTACTTC. Protein sequence: CSASYDPVGYEQYF.

The J gene is TRBJ2-5, the V gene TRBV11-1, with D unclear. V was pared by 8 bases and J by 4 bases, with 14 bases between. The CDR3 contains 13 residues. CDR1 is SGHAT and CDR2 is FQDESV in the germline V gene (reference sequence). The chain's CDR3 is CASARRGGETQYF. The CDR3 nucleotides are TGTGCCAGCGCCCGGAGAGGCGGAGAGACCCAGTACTTC.